This TCR beta chain was profiled in a study of T cells in Graves' hyperthyroidism and ophthalmopathy. Patients aged 18 to 65 had newly diagnosed hyperthyroidism lasting under 2 months. Amplification of TCR beta CDR3 regions used RNA as the template. The TCR CDR3 was amplified in a first-round RT-PCR using the HTBI primer set. One entry per CDR3 protein, called by TCRdb with MiXCR from the multiplex PCR reads. The table lists roughly 420,000 distinct CDR3 sequences, 15% to 19% of them singletons, with around 14% in the top ten. General study points: A median 6.5 months before onset, the model predicted ophthalmopathy.

Germline CDR1 is SGHNT and CDR2 is YYREEE (reference sequence). V trimming: 1 base; J trimming: 5 bases; junction bases outside the gene matches: 8. This CDR3 region has 16 residues. Of note for this clonotype: The antigen remains unidentified.

The chain carries TRBV5-4 and TRBJ2-5, with 10 bases matching TRBD2. Sequencing input: blood. This TCR was recovered from a woman younger than 30 with Graves' hyperthyroidism. The DNA of the CDR3 is TGTGCCAGCAGCTTGAATCCAGCGGGGGGGCTGGAGACCCAGTACTTC. Its translation is CASSLNPAGGLETQYF.